This T cell receptor beta chain was found in a study of blood T cell repertoires in COVID-19. Study-wide context: COVID-19 samples from acute and convalescent phases originated in the United States, Italy and Spain. Nucleic acid was either cDNA or gDNA, and it came from T cells, B-cell-depleted T cells, or PBMCs.

Original analysis: Reference gene primers were amplified, and this amplification served to estimate nucleated cell counts. The assay was immunoSEQ multiplex PCR, and TCRdb's table has in-frame clones only and misses some. The V and J calls and clone size come from that table; D and trimming were worked out from the DNA. Found here are about 40,000 clones, about 80% of them singletons; the top ten hold 20% to 30%. The V and J ends lost 6 bases and 3 bases, in that order; junction bases with no gene match: 6. This CDR3 is 13 amino acids long. CDR1 is SQVTM and CDR2 is ANQGSEA in the germline V gene. The rearrangement links TRBV29-1 to TRBJ2-7; 9 nucleotides agree with TRBD2. This TCR was sampled from a human donor with acute or convalescent COVID-19. The donor label of this sample is uncertain. The sequencing input was peripheral blood. DNA for the CDR3: TGCAGCGTCCGGACTAGCGAGGTCTACGAGCAGTACTTC. It is translated as CSVRTSEVYEQYF.